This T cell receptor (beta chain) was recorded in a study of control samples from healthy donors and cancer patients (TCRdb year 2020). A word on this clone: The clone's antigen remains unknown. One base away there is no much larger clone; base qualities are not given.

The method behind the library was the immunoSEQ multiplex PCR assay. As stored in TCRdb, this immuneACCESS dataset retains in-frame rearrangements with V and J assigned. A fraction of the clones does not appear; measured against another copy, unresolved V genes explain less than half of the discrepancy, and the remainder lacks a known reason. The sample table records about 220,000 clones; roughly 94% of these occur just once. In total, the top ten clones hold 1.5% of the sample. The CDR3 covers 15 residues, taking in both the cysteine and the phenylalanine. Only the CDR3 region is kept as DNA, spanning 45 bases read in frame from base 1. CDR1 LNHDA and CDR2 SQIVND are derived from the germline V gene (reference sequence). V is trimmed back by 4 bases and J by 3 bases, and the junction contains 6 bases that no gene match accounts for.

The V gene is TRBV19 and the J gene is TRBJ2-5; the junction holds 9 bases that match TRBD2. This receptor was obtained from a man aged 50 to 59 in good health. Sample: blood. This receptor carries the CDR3 CASSTRAGGKETQYF. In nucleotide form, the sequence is TGTGCCAGTAGTACCAGAGCGGGGGGAAAAGAGACCCAGTACTTC.